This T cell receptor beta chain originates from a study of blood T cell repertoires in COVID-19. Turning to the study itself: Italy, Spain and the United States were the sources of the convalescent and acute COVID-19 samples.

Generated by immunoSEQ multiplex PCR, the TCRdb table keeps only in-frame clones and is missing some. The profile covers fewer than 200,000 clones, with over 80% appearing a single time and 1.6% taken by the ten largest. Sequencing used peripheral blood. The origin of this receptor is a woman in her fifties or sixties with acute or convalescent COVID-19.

CDR3 sequence (DNA): TGTGCCAGCAGTTGGGCAACCCCCAGGGCAATGAACACTGAAGCTTTCTTT. Translation: CASSWATPRAMNTEAFF. The gene calls are TRBV27 and TRBJ1-1, with D tentatively TRBD1 (5 bases). V shed 4 bases and J shed 0 bases, with 18 bases lying between them. The CDR3 is 17 residues long. The germline V gene encodes CDR1 MNHEY and CDR2 SMNVEV (reference sequence).